This T cell receptor (beta chain) was identified in a study of T-cell reconstitution after alpha-beta-depleted transplantation in children. The TCRbeta library incorporated unique molecular identifiers. One entry per CDR3 protein, called by TCRdb with MiXCR from the PCR reads. The table lists hundreds of thousands of distinct CDR3 sequences, 16% of them singletons, with 0.85% to 1.3% in the top ten. Only a few counts were recorded for this clonotype. This material consisted of PBMCs from the stem cell graft donor, taken from the stem cell graft. This TCR came from a human donor who donated a stem cell graft to a child with acute myeloid leukemia.

CDR3 protein: CATSRVWRGETQYF. The CDR3 nucleotides read TGTGCCACCAGCAGAGTGTGGCGAGGAGAGACCCAGTACTTC. The chain carries TRBV15 and TRBJ2-5, with D unresolved. Germline CDR1 is LNHNV and CDR2 is YYDKDF (reference sequence). V lost 1 base, J lost 4 bases, and 10 bases lay in between. The CDR3 runs to 14 residues.